What follows are 8 T cell receptor beta chains derived from one specimen sequenced in a study of regulatory T cells in long-lasting Graves disease. Building the TCR beta libraries relied on iRepertoire HTBI primers, and CDR3 regions underwent Arm-PCR. MiXCR was run by TCRdb on the multiplex PCR reads, yielding one entry per CDR3 protein. The sample consists of approximately 360,000 distinct CDR3 sequences, approximately 25% of them appearing once. The sample's time point: persistent/refractory GD, antithyroid drugs over 5 years with positive TRAb. Generation of the TCR library employed RNA extracted from PBMCs. The sample in question was peripheral blood mononuclear cells (PBMCs), obtained when the disease was refractory, from a patient treated with antithyroid drugs. The receptors were gathered from a woman between 40 and 55 years old with Graves disease.

This clonotype occurred a few times. The V and J genes are TRBV5-8 and TRBJ1-5, with a tentative D call TRBD1 (6 bases). Germline CDR1 and CDR2: SGHTS and YDEGEE. The CDR3 extends over 15 amino acids. Trimming shortened V by 0 bases and J by 3 bases, and 10 bases separated the two germline ends. The CDR3 DNA sequence: TGTGCCAGCAGCTTGGGGTCAGGGGCCAATCAGCCCCAGCATTTT. This encodes CASSLGSGANQPQHF.

The sample holds many counts of this clonotype. V usage is TRBV10-3 and J usage is TRBJ1-4, with TRBD1 as a possible D gene (6 bases). V was cut by 0 bases and J by 5 bases, with 10 bases left in between. Germline lookup yields CDR1 ENHRY and CDR2 SYGVKD. The CDR3 has 15 amino acids. The CDR3 DNA follows: TGTGCCATCAGTGAGTCTCCCGGACAGAATGAAAAACTGTTTTTT. Its translation: CAISESPGQNEKLFF.

In regard to this clonotype: A far larger clone differs by one base, so this is likely a read error. The chain combines TRBV10-3 with TRBJ2-7; D is undetermined. This CDR3 comprises 14 residues. Trimming pared 4 bases from V and 3 bases from J, leaving 13 bases between. CDR1 is ENHRY and CDR2 is SYGVKD in the germline V gene. The CDR3 is CAISATPTGYEQYF. As DNA, the CDR3 is TGTGCCATCAGTGCAACTCCGACCGGCTACGAGCAGTACTTC.

This clonotype occurred many times. The chain recombines TRBV6-5 with TRBJ1-2; D is unresolved. Germline V gene data show CDR1 as MNHEY and CDR2 as SVGAGI. This CDR3 has 13 residues. Trimming pared 0 bases from V and 4 bases from J, leaving 6 bases between. CDR3 loop: CASSYSGIYGYTF. For the CDR3, the DNA is TGTGCCAGCAGTTACTCTGGCATCTATGGCTACACCTTC.

This clonotype was counted ten times or more. The chain employs TRBV10-1 and TRBJ2-7, with no clear D. Germline V gene sequence: CDR1 WNHNN, CDR2 SYGVQD (reference sequence). Trimming pared 2 bases from V and 5 bases from J, leaving 13 bases between. CDR3 length equals 14 residues. CDR3 protein: CASSETRHWNEQYF. CDR3 DNA: TGCGCCAGCAGTGAGACAAGACACTGGAACGAGCAGTACTTC.

There are many counts of this clonotype. This sequence joins TRBV9 and TRBJ1-4; D remains unclear. Germline CDR1 SGDLS, CDR2 YYNGEE. Deletions cut 0 bases from V and 10 bases from J, with 10 bases between. The CDR3 is 13 amino acids. The CDR3 DNA follows: TGTGCCAGCAGCGTAGCCCGGGAGGGAAAACTGTTTTTT. Amino acid sequence: CASSVAREGKLFF.

This clonotype appeared a few times. V and J are TRBV28 and TRBJ2-2, with no clear D. V lost 2 bases and J lost 9, with 7 bases in between. CDR1 and CDR2 from the germline V gene are MDHEN and SYDVKM. The CDR3 is 12 amino acids. The CDR3 region is CASSLNTWELFF. The CDR3, as DNA: TGTGCCAGCAGTTTAAATACCTGGGAGCTGTTTTTT.

V is TRBV20-1 and J is TRBJ2-6; D is undetermined. CDR3 length: 18 residues. Germline CDR1 and CDR2: DFQATT and SNEGSKA (reference sequence). Trimming stripped 6 bases from V and 1 base from J, with 22 bases between. The CDR3 DNA follows: TGCAGTGCCAACCATCGACATAAAGCTAATTCTGGGGCCAACGTCCTGACTTTC. Translating it yields CSANHRHKANSGANVLTF.